One sample yielded the 23 T cell receptor beta chains listed below, sequenced in a study of radiation and T cells in renal cell carcinoma. Repertoires were generated with immunoSEQ multiplex PCR, while TCRdb's copy carries only in-frame clones and drops some. This table has about 140,000 clones, over 65% appearing once. Indicated time point: baseline pretreatment blood. The sample's treatment: 15 Gy SBRT to primary tumor, nephrectomy 4 weeks later. The specimen comprised blood, sampled from a patient whose treatment included radiotherapy and nephrectomy. The receptors were gathered from a woman aged 45-65 years with renal cell carcinoma.

The rearrangement links TRBV23-1 to TRBJ2-1, with 10 bases aligning to TRBD1. TRBV23-1 carries the ORF label, with uncertain function. V was clipped by 5 bases and J by 7 bases; unmatched bases: 5. There are 14 residues in the CDR3. The DNA of the CDR3 is TGCGCCAGCAGTAGGGACAGGGGCAGGAATGAGCAGTTCTTC. As protein: CASSRDRGRNEQFF.

V usage is TRBV5-8 and J usage is TRBJ1-1; D not certain. The CDR3 runs 13 residues. Trimming shortened V by 1 base and J by 1 base, and 5 bases separated the two germline ends. CDR1 and CDR2 (germline): SGHTS, YDEGEE. The CDR3 DNA reads TGTGCCAGCAGCTTGACTGCGAACACTGAAGCTTTCTTT. This translates into CASSLTANTEAFF.

The chain has TRBV5-1 and TRBJ2-3, with D unclear. The V gene's germline CDR1 is SGHRS and CDR2 YFSETQ. V was shortened by 2 bases and J by 0 bases, with 10 bases between the two germline ends. The CDR3 is made up of 15 amino acids. The CDR3 region has the DNA TGCGCCAGCAGCTTTGACTCCTCTAGCACAGATACGCAGTATTTT. Translating gives CASSFDSSSTDTQYF.

The chain carries TRBV29-1 and TRBJ2-1; 7 positions match TRBD1. In germline, CDR1 is SQVTM, CDR2 ANQGSEA. V shed 6 bases, J shed 3 bases, and the junction held 5 bases outside the gene matches. This CDR3 is built from 13 residues. For the CDR3, the DNA is TGCAGCGTAGGGGGCGGCCTCTACAATGAGCAGTTCTTC. Protein sequence: CSVGGGLYNEQFF.

The chain couples TRBV5-1 to TRBJ2-5, with a possible D match to TRBD2 (5 bases). The CDR3 spans 13 residues. V lost 2 bases and J 5 bases, leaving 10 bases between the germline ends. The germline V gene has CDR1 SGHRS and CDR2 YFSETQ. CDR3 DNA sequence: TGCGCCAGCAGCTTTGGGCAGCGGGAGACCCAGTACTTC. Its translation: CASSFGQRETQYF.

This chain joins TRBV5-1 and TRBJ2-7; the match to TRBD1 covers 7 bases. After removal of 0 bases from V and 2 bases from J, the junction contained 5 bases not matched to a gene. CDR1 is SGHRS, CDR2 YFSETQ, per germline. The CDR3 spans 15 residues. CDR3: CASSLAGQEPYEQYF. Written as DNA, the CDR3 is TGCGCCAGCAGCTTGGCTGGACAGGAGCCCTACGAGCAGTACTTC.

The rearrangement links TRBV6-5 to TRBJ1-1, with 7 bases that match TRBD1. Germline V gene data show CDR1 as MNHEY and CDR2 as SVGAGI. The CDR3 has 14 residues. The J segment lost 7 bases and the V segment lost 5 bases, leaving 10 bases of the junction unmatched. The CDR3 sequence: CASSPNRQGGEAFF. The CDR3 bases are TGTGCCAGCAGTCCAAATCGACAGGGAGGTGAAGCTTTCTTT.

This chain uses TRBV14 with TRBJ1-1, with D possibly TRBD1 on 5 matching bases. Per the germline V gene, CDR1 is SGHDN and CDR2 is FVKESK. V lost 4 bases, J lost 7 bases, and 19 bases lay in between. This CDR3 has 15 amino acids. CDR3 in DNA: TGTGCCAGCAGCCTAAACCTTGACCCAGGGAGTGAAGCTTTCTTT. Translated, it gives CASSLNLDPGSEAFF.

V and J are TRBV5-5 and TRBJ2-7, with 7 positions matching TRBD2. The germline CDR1 and CDR2 sequences are SGHKS and YYEKEE (reference sequence). The CDR3 is 16 residues long. V lost 0 bases, J lost 0 bases, and 6 bases stayed unmatched. This chain's CDR3 is CASSLELLAVSYEQYF. For the CDR3, the DNA is TGTGCCAGCAGCTTGGAGCTTCTAGCGGTCTCCTACGAGCAGTACTTC.

The rearrangement joins TRBV25-1 to TRBJ2-7; 8 nucleotides agree with TRBD2. The CDR3 totals 15 residues. The V gene's germline CDR1 is MGHDK and CDR2 SYGVNS. The ends lost 2 bases at V and 0 bases at J; junction bases unmatched: 3. The CDR3, as DNA: TGTGCCAGCAGTGAACGGGGGGGGAGCTCCTACGAGCAGTACTTC. Its protein is CASSERGGSSYEQYF.

The chain couples TRBV10-3 to TRBJ1-4, with D perhaps TRBD1 (5 bases). The CDR3 loop spans 13 amino acids. The V gene lost 6 bases and the J gene lost 10 bases, with 15 bases spanning the gap. Germline V gene lookup returns CDR1 ENHRY and CDR2 SYGVKD. The DNA for the CDR3 is TGTGCCATCAGAGCAGGGCCGAGGGGAAAACTGTTTTTT. As protein: CAIRAGPRGKLFF.

This sequence joins TRBV5-6 and TRBJ2-1, with 10 bases identical to TRBD1. CDR1 and CDR2 from the germline V gene are SGHDT and YYEEEE. J gave up 8 bases and V 2 bases, and 7 bases lay outside the gene matches. This CDR3 has 15 residues. The CDR3 sequence is CASSFFGQGVYEQFF. In nucleotides, the CDR3 is TGTGCCAGCAGCTTCTTCGGACAGGGGGTGTATGAGCAGTTCTTC.

This chain uses TRBV5-4 with TRBJ2-4; tentatively, D is TRBD2 (6 bases). Trimming cost V 5 bases and J 6 bases, with 21 bases left between them. CDR3 length: 16 residues. The V gene's germline CDR1 is SGHNT and CDR2 YYREEE (reference sequence). Here the CDR3 reads CASRDGGPAEGNIQYF. CDR3 DNA: TGTGCCAGCAGGGACGGAGGCCCCGCGGAGGGAAACATTCAGTACTTC.

This clone was counted only a few times. The V and J genes are TRBV15 and TRBJ1-6; TRBD1 matches 7 bases. CDR1 is LNHNV and CDR2 is YYDKDF in the germline V gene (reference sequence). J was trimmed by 5 bases and V by 7 bases; bases with no gene match: 8. CDR3 length: 15 amino acids. CDR3 DNA sequence: TGTGCCACCACGGAGGGGGCGATTAATAATTCACCCCTCCACTTT. Its protein is CATTEGAINNSPLHF.

The genes are TRBV6-6 and TRBJ1-2; no definite D call. V gave up 2 bases and J gave up 8 bases, with 12 bases separating them. Germline values: CDR1 MNHNY, CDR2 SVGAGI (reference sequence). The CDR3 consists of 13 residues. The CDR3 here is CASSYDAEEGYTF. CDR3 nucleotide sequence: TGTGCCAGCAGTTACGATGCAGAGGAGGGCTACACCTTC.

The chain joins TRBV9 to TRBJ2-7; 10 bases are shared with TRBD1. Germline assignment: CDR1 SGDLS and CDR2 YYNGEE. Trimming removed 2 bases from V and 3 bases from J; junction bases left unmatched: 5. The CDR3 covers 15 residues. The CDR3 loop is CASSVDRGLIYEQYF. The CDR3 DNA reads TGTGCCAGCAGCGTCGACAGGGGGCTTATCTACGAGCAGTACTTC.

The rearrangement uses TRBV19 and TRBJ2-6, with TRBD1 as a possible D gene (8 bases). The length of the CDR3 is 15 residues. Germline values: CDR1 LNHDA, CDR2 SQIVND (reference sequence). Trimming took off 7 bases at V and 0 bases at J, with 10 bases between the two ends. The CDR3 sequence: CASNRGGSGANVLTF. The CDR3 nucleotides are TGTGCCAGTAACAGGGGGGGCTCTGGGGCCAACGTCCTGACTTTC.

The rearrangement joins TRBV29-1 to TRBJ2-6, with D uncertain. V lost 7 bases and J lost 4, with 11 bases in between. The germline CDR1 and CDR2 sequences are SQVTM and ANQGSEA. CDR3 length: 13 amino acids. The CDR3: CSADVGGANVLTF. The CDR3 DNA reads as TGCAGCGCCGACGTAGGGGGGGCCAACGTCCTGACTTTC.

The chain carries TRBV5-1 and TRBJ1-5, with unresolved D. The CDR3 contains 14 residues. V shed 0 bases and J shed 1 base, with 5 bases lying between them. Per germline, CDR1 SGHRS and CDR2 YFSETQ. The DNA for the CDR3 is TGCGCCAGCAGCTTGGGGGAGAGCAATCAGCCCCAGCATTTT. It codes for CASSLGESNQPQHF.

The genes are TRBV30 and TRBJ2-2; D gene unclear. Looked up from germline, CDR1 is GTSNPN and CDR2 is SVGIG (reference sequence). This CDR3 has 12 residues. Trimming left V 4 bases short and J 4 bases short, with 7 bases between. CDR3 sequence (DNA): TGTGCCTGGACCCTTAGCACCGGGGAGCTGTTTTTT. It yields the protein CAWTLSTGELFF. Together with reference TRBV30 and TRBJ2-2, the CDR3 gives the full variable domain: SQTIHQWPATLVQPVGSPLSLECTVEGTSNPNLYWYRQAAGRGLQLLFYSVGIGQISSEVPQNLSASRPQDRQFILSSKKLLLSDSGFYLCAWTLSTGELFFGEGSRLTVL.

J is TRBJ1-1 and V is TRBV4-3; D call uncertain. Trimming stripped 1 base from V and 3 bases from J, with 9 bases between. This CDR3 has 14 residues. The V gene's germline CDR1 is LGHNA and CDR2 YSLEER. This CDR3 is CASSQATRDTEAFF. The CDR3 coding sequence is TGCGCCAGCAGCCAAGCGACGAGGGACACTGAAGCTTTCTTT.

Only one count was recorded for this clone. The gene calls are TRBV30 and TRBJ1-4; tentatively, D is TRBD1 (5 bases). Trimming cost V 1 base and J 10 bases, with 19 bases left between them. The CDR3 is 15 residues long. CDR1 is GTSNPN, CDR2 SVGIG, per germline (reference sequence). The CDR3 loop reads CAWSAGSGSLAKLFF. DNA of the CDR3: TGTGCCTGGAGTGCTGGATCAGGGTCGTTAGCAAAACTGTTTTTT.

V and J are TRBV19 and TRBJ2-1, with a possible D match to TRBD1 (6 bases). V gave up 1 base and J gave up 6 bases, with 16 bases separating them. This CDR3 has 16 amino acids. Germline assignment: CDR1 LNHDA and CDR2 SQIVND (reference sequence). The CDR3 region has the DNA TGTGCCAGTAGTATAGTGTCAGGGGCAGAACTCAATGAGCAGTTCTTC. This encodes CASSIVSGAELNEQFF.